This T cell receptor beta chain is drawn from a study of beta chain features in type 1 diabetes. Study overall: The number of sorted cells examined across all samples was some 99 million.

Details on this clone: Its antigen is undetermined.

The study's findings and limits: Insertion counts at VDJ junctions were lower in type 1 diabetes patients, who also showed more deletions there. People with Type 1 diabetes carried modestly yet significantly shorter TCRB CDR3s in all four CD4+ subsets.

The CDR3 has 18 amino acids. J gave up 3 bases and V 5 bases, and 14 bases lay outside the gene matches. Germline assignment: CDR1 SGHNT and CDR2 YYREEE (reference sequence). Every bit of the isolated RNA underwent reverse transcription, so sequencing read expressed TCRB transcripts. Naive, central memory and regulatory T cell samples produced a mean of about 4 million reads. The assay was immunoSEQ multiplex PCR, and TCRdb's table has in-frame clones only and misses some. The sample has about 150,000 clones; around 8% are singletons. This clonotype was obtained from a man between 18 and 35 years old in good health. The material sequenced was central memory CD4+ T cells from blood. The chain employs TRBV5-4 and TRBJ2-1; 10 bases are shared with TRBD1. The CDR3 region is CASRGPAPGQGNYNEQFF. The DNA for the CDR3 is TGTGCCAGCAGAGGCCCGGCACCGGGACAGGGGAACTACAATGAGCAGTTCTTC.